This entry describes one TCR beta chain. Germline V lookup: CDR1 LNHNV, CDR2 YYDKDF (reference sequence). With 4 bases clipped from V and 2 bases from J, the junction kept 5 bases outside the gene matches. CDR3 length: 15 amino acids. This sample was taken from a study of blood T cell repertoires in COVID-19. Profiled with immunoSEQ multiplex PCR; TCRdb holds only in-frame clones, not every one. The data show roughly 260,000 clones, about 91% seen once. The clonotype originates from a human donor in a cohort exposed to, infected with or recovered from COVID-19 (not recorded which). The donor label of this sample is uncertain. The sequenced material came from PBMCs or T cells enriched from blood (not recorded which). This sequence joins TRBV15 and TRBJ1-2; TRBD1 matches 9 bases. The CDR3 reads CATSIPGQGNYGYTF. The CDR3 DNA sequence: TGTGCCACCAGCATTCCGGGACAGGGAAACTATGGCTACACCTTC.